The 29 T cell receptor beta chains presented below share a single source sample, sequenced in a study of blood T cell repertoires in COVID-19. Assay used: immunoSEQ multiplex PCR; TCRdb lists only in-frame clones, some missing. There are about 62,000 clones in the sample; 85% to 90% occur only once, and 1% to 1.5% lies in the top ten. The sequenced material came from peripheral blood. All receptors derive from a woman aged 55-75 years with acute or convalescent COVID-19.

This chain connects TRBV6-5 to TRBJ1-6, with D unclear. The V end was cut by 8 bases, the J end by 1 base, with 12 bases between. The germline gives CDR1 MNHEY, CDR2 SVGAGI. CDR3 length: 15 residues. CDR3 in amino acids: CASSLTGSYNSPLHF. As DNA, the CDR3 is TGTGCCAGCTCTCTTACGGGGTCCTATAATTCACCCCTCCACTTT.

This chain links TRBV5-1 with TRBJ1-6; D unclear. V was clipped by 0 bases and J by 5 bases, with 9 bases between them. This CDR3 is 15 amino acids long. Germline CDR1 SGHRS, CDR2 YFSETQ. CDR3 DNA: TGCGCCAGCAGCTTGGCGTATCGGGATAATTCACCCCTCCACTTT. It yields the protein CASSLAYRDNSPLHF.

This chain uses TRBV4-3 with TRBJ2-3; 10 bases line up with TRBD1. Looked up from germline, CDR1 is LGHNA and CDR2 is YSLEER. The CDR3 length is 15 residues. The trim removed 1 base at V and 6 bases at J, leaving 4 bases unmatched. For the CDR3, the DNA is TGCGCCAGCAGCCAAGCCGGGACAGGGGTTGATACGCAGTATTTT. Amino acids: CASSQAGTGVDTQYF.

The V call is TRBV10-1, the J call TRBJ1-1; D uncertain. CDR3 length: 13 amino acids. V was cut by 0 bases and J by 9 bases, with 11 bases left in between. Germline CDR1 WNHNN, CDR2 SYGVQD (reference sequence). In DNA, the CDR3 is TGCGCCAGCAGTGAGTCCATTAGCCAGAAAGCTTTCTTT. It yields the protein CASSESISQKAFF.

This chain connects TRBV27 to TRBJ1-4; no clear D gene. Per the germline V gene, CDR1 is MNHEY and CDR2 is SMNVEV (reference sequence). The CDR3 consists of 14 residues. V gave up 2 bases and J gave up 3 bases, with 7 bases separating them. The CDR3 nucleotides read TGTGCCAGCAGTTTAGGAGGTGCTAATGAAAAACTGTTTTTT. Translated: CASSLGGANEKLFF.

The chain has TRBV7-8 and TRBJ1-1, with 8 bases that match TRBD1. The CDR3 has 13 amino acids. Trimming at V came to 4 bases and at J to 9 bases, leaving 7 bases not matched to a gene. Germline CDR1 is SGHVS and CDR2 is FQNEAQ. The CDR3 protein is CASSSSRTGQAFF. The CDR3 nucleotides are TGTGCCAGCAGCTCAAGCAGGACAGGGCAAGCTTTCTTT. The full variable domain, completed using reference TRBV7-8 and TRBJ1-1, is GAGVSQSPRYKVAKRGQDVALRCDPISGHVSLFWYQQALGQGPEFLTYFQNEAQLDKSGLPSDRFFAERPEGSVSTLKIQRTQQEDSAVYLCASSSSRTGQAFFGQGTRLTVV.

The chain uses TRBV18 and TRBJ1-4, with 10 bases identical to TRBD1. Germline V gene lookup returns CDR1 KGHSH and CDR2 LQKENI. The CDR3 runs to 15 residues. The V and J ends lost 4 bases and 3 bases, in that order; junction bases with no gene match: 2. The CDR3 here is CASSRGTGANEKLFF. CDR3 in DNA: TGTGCCAGCTCACGGGGGACAGGGGCTAATGAAAAACTGTTTTTT.

The chain has TRBV28 and TRBJ1-1; TRBD1 aligns across 7 bases. This CDR3 spans 16 amino acids. After removal of 3 bases from V and 5 bases from J, the junction contained 12 bases not matched to a gene. CDR1 MDHEN and CDR2 SYDVKM come from the germline V gene. CDR3 bases: TGTGCCAGCAGTTTGGGACAGAGCCTGTGGGGGACTGAAGCTTTCTTT. It is translated as CASSLGQSLWGTEAFF.

V usage is TRBV10-3 and J usage is TRBJ2-2; maybe TRBD1 (5 bases). Trimming removed 11 bases from V and 6 bases from J, with 10 bases in between. CDR1 is ENHRY and CDR2 is SYGVKD in the germline V gene. This CDR3 contains 11 residues. CDR3 DNA: TGTGCCGCAAAGGGGCCCGGGGAGCTGTTTTTT. Residues: CAAKGPGELFF.

This chain uses TRBV5-1 with TRBJ2-1; weak D call: TRBD1 (5 bases). The germline V gene encodes CDR1 SGHRS and CDR2 YFSETQ. V was shortened by 0 bases and J by 8 bases, with 12 bases between the two germline ends. The CDR3 runs 14 residues. CDR3 DNA: TGCGCCAGCAGCTTGGTCGCAGGGTTGGATGAGCAGTTCTTC. Amino acid sequence: CASSLVAGLDEQFF.

The V gene is TRBV5-8, the J gene TRBJ1-5, with D tentatively TRBD1 (6 bases). Germline CDR1 reads SGHTS; CDR2 reads YDEGEE. The CDR3 totals 18 residues. V lost 4 bases and J lost 2, with 22 bases in between. CDR3 sequence (DNA): TGTGCCAGCAGCCTCCCTGATTACAGGGTCGTTCGCAATCAGCCCCAGCATTTT. Translated: CASSLPDYRVVRNQPQHF.

This chain links TRBV19 with TRBJ2-1; 9 nucleotides agree with TRBD1. The length of the CDR3 is 16 residues. The germline CDR1 and CDR2 sequences are LNHDA and SQIVND (reference sequence). Losses at the gene ends were 4 bases for V and 8 bases for J; bases not matched to a gene: 12. As DNA, the CDR3 is TGTGCCAGTAGTAGCTTACCGGGACAGGGTCGGGATGAGCAGTTCTTC. Protein product: CASSSLPGQGRDEQFF.

Only one count was recorded for this clone. This chain connects TRBV19 to TRBJ1-1; D is unresolved. From germline, CDR1 is LNHDA and CDR2 SQIVND (reference sequence). V shed 6 bases and J shed 0 bases, with 11 bases lying between them. The CDR3 is made up of 14 amino acids. CDR3 amino acids: CASSLVGLNTEAFF. The CDR3 bases are TGTGCCAGTAGCTTAGTGGGCTTGAACACTGAAGCTTTCTTT.

The CDR3 sequence: CASSRTSGSISGANVLTF. CDR3 DNA: TGTGCCAGCAGTCGGACTAGCGGGAGCATCTCTGGGGCCAACGTCCTGACTTTC. This chain links TRBV2 with TRBJ2-6; 13 bases fit TRBD2. The germline V gene has CDR1 SNHLY and CDR2 FYNNEI. The CDR3 extends over 18 amino acids. J lost 0 bases, V lost 5 bases, and 4 bases had no gene match.

This clone was seen only a few times. In DNA form, the CDR3 reads TGTGCCTGGAATCAGGACAGGGGGCCCACTGAAGCTTTCTTT. Translated: CAWNQDRGPTEAFF. The rearrangement joins TRBV30 to TRBJ1-1, with TRBD1 identical over 11 bases. The CDR3 totals 14 residues. Trimming took 4 bases from V and 4 from J; bases not matched to a gene: 5. Germline-derived CDR1 and CDR2 are GTSNPN and SVGIG (reference sequence). The entire variable domain, with the rest obtained from reference TRBV30 and TRBJ1-1, is as follows: SQTIHQWPATLVQPVGSPLSLECTVEGTSNPNLYWYRQAAGRGLQLLFYSVGIGQISSEVPQNLSASRPQDRQFILSSKKLLLSDSGFYLCAWNQDRGPTEAFFGQGTRLTVV.

The table lists this clone with a count of one. This chain connects TRBV4-2 to TRBJ1-2; tentatively, D is TRBD1 (5 bases). The CDR3 has 15 residues. Trimming removed 0 bases from V and 3 bases from J, with 11 bases in between. CDR1 LGHNA and CDR2 YNFKEQ come from the germline V gene. The CDR3 sequence: CASSQESTGDYGYTF. The CDR3 DNA reads as TGTGCCAGCAGCCAAGAGAGCACAGGAGACTATGGCTACACCTTC.

The chain recombines TRBV18 with TRBJ2-5; TRBD1 agrees at 8 bases. Per germline, CDR1 KGHSH and CDR2 LQKENI. The CDR3 runs 15 residues. The V and J ends lost 0 bases and 3 bases, in that order; junction bases with no gene match: 3. CDR3 nucleotide sequence: TGTGCCAGCTCACCACCTGCAGGGGGCGAAGAGACCCAGTACTTC. Its translation: CASSPPAGGEETQYF.

The rearrangement joins TRBV7-9 to TRBJ2-2, with D perhaps TRBD2 (6 bases). Germline values: CDR1 SEHNR, CDR2 FQNEAQ (reference sequence). The V end lost 2 bases, the J end lost 2 bases, and 12 bases lay between the germline ends. The CDR3 extends over 16 amino acids. CDR3 loop: CASSLLAGRNTGELFF. Here the CDR3 DNA reads TGTGCCAGCAGCTTACTAGCCGGGAGAAACACCGGGGAGCTGTTTTTT.

The chain has TRBV3-1 (or the pseudogene TRBV3-2) and TRBJ2-5, with TRBD2 matching 10 bases. The germline V gene encodes CDR1 LGHDT and CDR2 YNNKEL (reference sequence). With V trimmed by 5 bases and J by 2 bases, 2 bases remained unmatched. The CDR3 has 14 residues. The CDR3 DNA reads TGTGCCAGCAGCTGGACTAGCGGACAAGAGACCCAGTACTTC. Protein: CASSWTSGQETQYF.

This rearrangement joins TRBV2 to TRBJ2-2; 11 bases agree with TRBD1. Losses at the gene ends were 6 bases for V and 7 bases for J; bases not matched to a gene: 7. CDR3 length equals 15 residues. CDR1 and CDR2 (germline): SNHLY, FYNNEI. The CDR3 nucleotides are TGTGCCAGCAGGGGGACAGGGGGAAGGGGCGGGGAGCTGTTTTTT. Amino acid sequence: CASRGTGGRGGELFF.

V and J are TRBV28 and TRBJ2-2; 9 bases fit TRBD1. This CDR3 has 15 residues. The V segment lost 4 bases and the J segment 9 bases; nucleotides outside the gene matches: 9. The germline CDR1 and CDR2 sequences are MDHEN and SYDVKM. DNA of the CDR3: TGTGCCAGCAGTTCCCTCGGGACAGGGAGTCGGGAGCTGTTTTTT. Its translation is CASSSLGTGSRELFF.

This sequence joins TRBV5-5 and TRBJ2-7; D possibly corresponds to TRBD1 (6 bases). Trimming stripped 1 base from V and 3 bases from J, with 11 bases between. Per germline, CDR1 SGHKS and CDR2 YYEKEE (reference sequence). This CDR3 contains 14 residues. The CDR3 loop reads CASSLTGTLYEQYV. DNA for the CDR3: TGTGCCAGCAGCTTGACAGGGACCCTCTACGAGCAGTACGTC.

The rearrangement uses TRBV5-4 and TRBJ1-1; D is possibly TRBD1 (5 bases). The CDR3 is 13 amino acids. The germline V and J ends were trimmed by 4 bases and 0 bases, with 7 bases remaining between them. The germline CDR1 and CDR2 sequences are SGHNT and YYREEE (reference sequence). CDR3 loop: CASSDSLNTEAFF. In DNA, the CDR3 is TGTGCCAGCAGCGACAGTCTGAACACTGAAGCTTTCTTT.

The chain uses TRBV2 and TRBJ1-3, with 7 bases lining up with TRBD1. The V gene's germline CDR1 is SNHLY and CDR2 FYNNEI. V shed 6 bases, J shed 2 bases, and the junction held 4 bases outside the gene matches. The CDR3 runs to 14 residues. The CDR3 nucleotides read TGTGCCAGCAGCCCTACAGGGGCTGGAAACACCATATATTTT. The encoded protein is CASSPTGAGNTIYF.

The V gene is TRBV3-1 (or the pseudogene TRBV3-2), the J gene TRBJ2-1, with 7 nucleotides matching TRBD2. J lost 4 bases, V lost 1 base, and 10 bases had no gene match. Germline CDR1 is LGHDT and CDR2 is YNNKEL (reference sequence). The CDR3 is 17 amino acids. The CDR3 spells CASSQVPFAGAYNEQFF. As DNA, the CDR3 is TGTGCCAGCAGCCAAGTTCCCTTTGCGGGAGCATACAATGAGCAGTTCTTC.

This chain links TRBV19 with TRBJ1-2; 7 bases fit TRBD1. V was clipped by 7 bases and J by 8 bases; unmatched bases: 7. Germline V gene sequence: CDR1 LNHDA, CDR2 SQIVND (reference sequence). This CDR3 has 12 amino acids. CDR3 region: CASNDRVLGYTF. The CDR3 DNA reads as TGTGCCAGTAATGACAGGGTCCTGGGCTACACCTTC.

The gene calls are TRBV18 and TRBJ2-1; D possibly corresponds to TRBD2 (5 bases). From germline, CDR1 is KGHSH and CDR2 LQKENI. With 3 bases removed from V and 6 bases from J, the gap between germline ends came to 21 bases. This CDR3 spans 17 amino acids. The DNA of the CDR3 is TGTGCCAGCTCACCCATGAGCGGTATCTCCTCCCCCAATGAGCAGTTCTTC. Translation: CASSPMSGISSPNEQFF.

The chain carries TRBV9 and TRBJ1-1; D uncertain. CDR1 and CDR2 from the germline V gene are SGDLS and YYNGEE. The CDR3 has 14 amino acids. V lost 4 bases to trimming and J lost 0 bases, with 10 bases between them. CDR3 DNA: TGTGCCAGCAGCCCTCGACATTTGAACACTGAAGCTTTCTTT. Protein product: CASSPRHLNTEAFF.

The rearrangement uses TRBV7-9 and TRBJ2-3; 7 nucleotides match TRBD2. After removal of 4 bases from V and 4 bases from J, the junction contained 11 bases not matched to a gene. CDR3 length equals 16 residues. Germline V gene data show CDR1 as SEHNR and CDR2 as FQNEAQ (reference sequence). CDR3 in amino acids: CASSSPLGGVSDTQYF. CDR3 nucleotides: TGTGCCAGCAGCTCCCCCCTTGGGGGGGTCTCAGATACGCAGTATTTT.